The rows below give T cell receptor beta chains drawn from one sample of a study of identical twins. MiXCR was run by TCRdb on the 5' RACE reads, yielding one entry per CDR3 protein. The repertoire holds fewer than 250,000 distinct CDR3 sequences, with approximately 16% as singletons. Separately, the same data were catalogued under a study of T cells expressing NK-cell markers.

The material sequenced was CD8+ T cells sorted from blood. The receptors derive from a woman aged 18-35 years in good health. Both conserved end residues are part of each CDR3. The D gene is left open where the match is weak. Size tells how often a clone was seen (once, few, many) or the class of an expanded clone, and some rows leave it out.

clone_size: NA
d_call: TRBD2
cdr3_length: 15
j_call: TRBJ2-3
v_call: TRBV13
cdr3_nt: TGTGCCAGCAGCTCAAGCGGGGGGCAATGGGATACGCAGTATTTT
cdr3_aa: CASSSSGGQWDTQYF

clone_size: few
d_call: TRBD1
cdr3_length: 16
j_call: TRBJ1-2
v_call: TRBV7-3
cdr3_nt: TGTGCCAGCAGTCCAGGTCCCCAAACAGGGGGCTATGGCTACACCTTC
cdr3_aa: CASSPGPQTGGYGYTF

clone_size: NA
d_call: NA
cdr3_length: 12
j_call: TRBJ1-2
v_call: TRBV5-6
cdr3_nt: TGTGCCAGCAGCTTGGCCCATAAGGGCTACACCTTC
cdr3_aa: CASSLAHKGYTF

clone_size: NA
d_call: TRBD1
cdr3_length: 14
j_call: TRBJ2-7
v_call: TRBV5-6
cdr3_nt: TGTGCCAGCAGCCTGGGACAGGGGTGGTACGAGCAGTACTTC
cdr3_aa: CASSLGQGWYEQYF

clone_size: few
d_call: NA
cdr3_length: 9
j_call: TRBJ1-2
v_call: TRBV9
cdr3_nt: TGTGCCAGCACTGTCCTTGGACCCTTC
cdr3_aa: CASTVLGPF

clone_size: few
d_call: TRBD2
cdr3_length: 15
j_call: TRBJ2-1
v_call: TRBV29-1
cdr3_nt: TGCAGCGTTGATGGGGTTCTAGCGGGAGTCGATGAGCAGTTCTTC
cdr3_aa: CSVDGVLAGVDEQFF

clone_size: NA
d_call: TRBD2
cdr3_length: 17
j_call: TRBJ2-3
v_call: TRBV10-3
cdr3_nt: TGTGCCATCAGTGAGTCCTCTAGCGGGAGGGGGTCAGATACGCAGTATTTT
cdr3_aa: CAISESSSGRGSDTQYF

clone_size: few
d_call: NA
cdr3_length: 14
j_call: TRBJ2-7
v_call: TRBV5-1
cdr3_nt: TGCGCCAGCAGCTTTACGGGCCGCCCGACCGAGCAGTACTTC
cdr3_aa: CASSFTGRPTEQYF

clone_size: NA
d_call: TRBD1
cdr3_length: 15
j_call: TRBJ2-1
v_call: TRBV2
cdr3_nt: TGTGCCAGCAGTTTCCGGGACAGGGGAGATCATGAGCAGTTCTTC
cdr3_aa: CASSFRDRGDHEQFF

clone_size: once
d_call: NA
cdr3_length: 15
j_call: TRBJ1-5
v_call: TRBV4-2
cdr3_nt: TGTGCCAGCAGCCAAAATGGGGGTAGCAATCAGCCCCAGCATTTT
cdr3_aa: CASSQNGGSNQPQHF

clone_size: NA
d_call: NA
cdr3_length: 14
j_call: TRBJ1-5
v_call: TRBV18
cdr3_nt: TGTGCCAGCTCACGCGGACAGTTCAATCAGCCCCAGCATTTT
cdr3_aa: CASSRGQFNQPQHF

clone_size: few
d_call: NA
cdr3_length: 15
j_call: TRBJ2-7
v_call: TRBV12-3/TRBV12-4
cdr3_nt: TGTGCCAGCAGTTTAGCAGGCCAGGCCCTCCGGGAGCAGTACTTC
cdr3_aa: CASSLAGQALREQYF

clone_size: few
d_call: NA
cdr3_length: 14
j_call: TRBJ1-5
v_call: TRBV9
cdr3_nt: TGTGCCAGCGGCCCTGGGGCACCTAATCAGCCCCAGCATTTT
cdr3_aa: CASGPGAPNQPQHF

clone_size: NA
d_call: NA
cdr3_length: 14
j_call: TRBJ1-5
v_call: TRBV27
cdr3_nt: TGTGCCAGCAGTCTAAATAGGGGCGCCCAGCCCCAGCATTTT
cdr3_aa: CASSLNRGAQPQHF

clone_size: few
d_call: TRBD1
cdr3_length: 13
j_call: TRBJ2-4
v_call: TRBV7-3
cdr3_nt: TGTGCCAGCGCCTCCGGGACAGAAAACATTCAGTACTTC
cdr3_aa: CASASGTENIQYF

clone_size: few
d_call: NA
cdr3_length: 17
j_call: TRBJ1-1
v_call: TRBV4-2
cdr3_nt: TGTGCCAGCAGCCAAGATGGGGGGGGGCTGGGTAACACTGAAGCTTTCTTT
cdr3_aa: CASSQDGGGLGNTEAFF

clone_size: few
d_call: TRBD2
cdr3_length: 15
j_call: TRBJ2-1
v_call: TRBV7-9
cdr3_nt: TGTGCCAGCAGCTTAACTAGCGGGACTAACAATGAGCAGTTCTTC
cdr3_aa: CASSLTSGTNNEQFF

clone_size: few
d_call: NA
cdr3_length: 14
j_call: TRBJ2-1
v_call: TRBV13
cdr3_nt: TGTGCCAGCAGCTTCGGGACTTCTGTCAGGGAGCAGTTCTTC
cdr3_aa: CASSFGTSVREQFF

clone_size: few
d_call: NA
cdr3_length: 14
j_call: TRBJ1-5
v_call: TRBV2
cdr3_nt: TGTGCCAGCAGTGCCCACGGGGGCAATCAGCCCCAGCATTTT
cdr3_aa: CASSAHGGNQPQHF

clone_size: NA
d_call: TRBD1
cdr3_length: 15
j_call: TRBJ2-7
v_call: TRBV18
cdr3_nt: TGTGCCAGCTCACCACCGGGACAGGCGGCCTACGAGCAGTACTTC
cdr3_aa: CASSPPGQAAYEQYF

clone_size: NA
d_call: NA
cdr3_length: 14
j_call: TRBJ1-2
v_call: TRBV13
cdr3_nt: TGTGCCAGCAGCTACGGATCGGCCTCCTATGGCTACACCTTC
cdr3_aa: CASSYGSASYGYTF

clone_size: few
d_call: NA
cdr3_length: 15
j_call: TRBJ2-7
v_call: TRBV15
cdr3_nt: TGTGCCACCAGCAGAGATCGGGACTTATATTACGAGCAGTACTTC
cdr3_aa: CATSRDRDLYYEQYF

clone_size: few
d_call: NA
cdr3_length: 13
j_call: TRBJ2-7
v_call: TRBV10-3
cdr3_nt: TGTGCCATCAGTGAAAGAGACGGGCGCGAGCAGTACTTC
cdr3_aa: CAISERDGREQYF

clone_size: NA
d_call: NA
cdr3_length: 14
j_call: TRBJ2-3
v_call: TRBV5-5
cdr3_nt: TGTGCCAGCAGCTTGGCCCGGCGTGCAGATACGCAGTATTTT
cdr3_aa: CASSLARRADTQYF

clone_size: few
d_call: NA
cdr3_length: 18
j_call: TRBJ2-6
v_call: TRBV25-1
cdr3_nt: TGTGCCAGCAGTGAATGGGGGGAGAGTGGAGGTGGAAGCGACGTCCTGACTTTC
cdr3_aa: CASSEWGESGGGSDVLTF

clone_size: NA
d_call: NA
cdr3_length: 14
j_call: TRBJ2-5
v_call: TRBV7-3
cdr3_nt: TGTGCCAGCAGCAACGGGGGACCTCAAGAGACCCAGTACTTC
cdr3_aa: CASSNGGPQETQYF

clone_size: many
d_call: NA
cdr3_length: 14
j_call: TRBJ1-1
v_call: TRBV27
cdr3_nt: TGTGCCAGCAGTTCCGGGACGGCGAACACTGAAGCTTTCTTT
cdr3_aa: CASSSGTANTEAFF

clone_size: few
d_call: NA
cdr3_length: 15
j_call: TRBJ1-1
v_call: TRBV10-2
cdr3_nt: TGCGCCAGCAGTGAGAGCCCACACGTGAACACTGAAGCTTTCTTT
cdr3_aa: CASSESPHVNTEAFF

clone_size: NA
d_call: TRBD2
cdr3_length: 17
j_call: TRBJ2-1
v_call: TRBV5-5
cdr3_nt: TGTGCCAGCAGCTTGGGCACTGGCGGGGGGGCCTTGAATGAGCAGTTCTTC
cdr3_aa: CASSLGTGGGALNEQFF

clone_size: few
d_call: NA
cdr3_length: 15
j_call: TRBJ2-5
v_call: TRBV10-3
cdr3_nt: TGTGCCATCAGTGAGTCGAGATCAGAAAGAGAAGGCCAGTACTTC
cdr3_aa: CAISESRSEREGQYF

clone_size: NA
d_call: TRBD2
cdr3_length: 14
j_call: TRBJ2-1
v_call: TRBV7-2
cdr3_nt: TGTGCCAGCAGCTTTAGCGGGGGTGTATATGAGCAGTTCTTC
cdr3_aa: CASSFSGGVYEQFF

clone_size: NA
d_call: NA
cdr3_length: 12
j_call: TRBJ2-7
v_call: TRBV13
cdr3_nt: TGTGCCAGCAGTGATCAGGTCTACGAGCAGTACTTC
cdr3_aa: CASSDQVYEQYF

clone_size: NA
d_call: NA
cdr3_length: 14
j_call: TRBJ2-1
v_call: TRBV19
cdr3_nt: TGTGCCAGTAGTAACTCCGGGCCGTACAATGAGCAGTTCTTC
cdr3_aa: CASSNSGPYNEQFF

clone_size: NA
d_call: TRBD2
cdr3_length: 15
j_call: TRBJ2-1
v_call: TRBV9
cdr3_nt: TGTGCCAGCAGCGTAGCGGGAGGAATTATCAATGAGCAGTTCTTC
cdr3_aa: CASSVAGGIINEQFF

clone_size: NA
d_call: TRBD2
cdr3_length: 17
j_call: TRBJ2-1
v_call: TRBV25-1
cdr3_nt: TGTGCCAGCAGTGTAGGGCCACTAGCGGGGGGGAGGTATGAGCAGTTCTTC
cdr3_aa: CASSVGPLAGGRYEQFF

clone_size: few
d_call: TRBD2
cdr3_length: 15
j_call: TRBJ2-5
v_call: TRBV7-9
cdr3_nt: TGTGCCAGCAGCCCCGGACTAGCGGGGCCAGAGACCCAGTACTTC
cdr3_aa: CASSPGLAGPETQYF

clone_size: NA
d_call: NA
cdr3_length: 14
j_call: TRBJ2-2
v_call: TRBV6-2/TRBV6-3
cdr3_nt: TGTGCCAGCAGTGATAGCCCGGTCTACGGGGAGCTGTTTTTT
cdr3_aa: CASSDSPVYGELFF

clone_size: NA
d_call: TRBD1
cdr3_length: 18
j_call: TRBJ2-2
v_call: TRBV4-1
cdr3_nt: TGCGCCAGCAGCCGCAGAATCCAGGACAGGGGACCCACCGGGGAGCTGTTTTTT
cdr3_aa: CASSRRIQDRGPTGELFF

clone_size: NA
d_call: NA
cdr3_length: 13
j_call: TRBJ1-4
v_call: TRBV7-9
cdr3_nt: TGTGCCAGCAGCTCCGGACAGAATGAAAAACTGTTTTTT
cdr3_aa: CASSSGQNEKLFF

clone_size: NA
d_call: NA
cdr3_length: 12
j_call: TRBJ2-2
v_call: TRBV20-1
cdr3_nt: TGCAGTGCCGCCCCGGTAACCGGGGAGCTGTTTTTT
cdr3_aa: CSAAPVTGELFF

clone_size: few
d_call: NA
cdr3_length: 13
j_call: TRBJ1-5
v_call: TRBV6-2/TRBV6-3
cdr3_nt: TGTGCCAGCAGTTACAATAGCAATCAGCCCCAGCATTTT
cdr3_aa: CASSYNSNQPQHF

clone_size: NA
d_call: NA
cdr3_length: 11
j_call: TRBJ2-3
v_call: TRBV7-9
cdr3_nt: TGTGCCAGCATCCTCGTTGGTTCGCAGTATTTT
cdr3_aa: CASILVGSQYF

clone_size: NA
d_call: NA
cdr3_length: 15
j_call: TRBJ2-5
v_call: TRBV20-1
cdr3_nt: TGCAGTGCCCCCCCTGGGCCCAGAATCCAAGAGACCCAGTACTTC
cdr3_aa: CSAPPGPRIQETQYF

clone_size: NA
d_call: TRBD2
cdr3_length: 15
j_call: TRBJ2-1
v_call: TRBV27
cdr3_nt: TGTGCCAGCGTCTATGCGACTAGCGGGAGTGGTGAGCAGTTCTTC
cdr3_aa: CASVYATSGSGEQFF

clone_size: NA
d_call: NA
cdr3_length: 13
j_call: TRBJ1-2
v_call: TRBV2
cdr3_nt: TGTGCCAGCCGGGGACGAGAAAACTATGGCTACACCTTC
cdr3_aa: CASRGRENYGYTF

clone_size: few
d_call: NA
cdr3_length: 14
j_call: TRBJ1-1
v_call: TRBV5-5
cdr3_nt: TGTGCCAGCAGCCTTTTTTTACAAGCGGCTGAAGCTTTCTTT
cdr3_aa: CASSLFLQAAEAFF